Presented here are 5 T cell receptor beta chains from one specimen sequenced in a study of control samples from healthy donors and cancer patients. Sequenced by immunoSEQ multiplex PCR; TCRdb stores in-frame clones only, minus some. This repertoire shows under 65,000 clones, over 75% found once; its top ten account for more than 0.95%. The specimen was PBMCs. These receptors originate from a woman between 45 and 65 years old with colorectal cancer.

The V call is TRBV5-1, the J call TRBJ2-1; 16 nucleotides agree with TRBD2. Germline V gene sequence: CDR1 SGHRS, CDR2 YFSETQ. This CDR3 has 17 amino acids. After removal of 3 bases from V and 2 bases from J, the junction contained 2 bases not matched to a gene. CDR3 region: CASSSGLAGGTYNEQFF. Here the CDR3 DNA reads TGCGCCAGCAGCTCGGGACTAGCGGGAGGGACCTACAATGAGCAGTTCTTC.

This chain connects TRBV28 to TRBJ2-3, with 10 nucleotides matching TRBD2. This CDR3 has 17 residues. Germline CDR1 reads MDHEN; CDR2 reads SYDVKM. Trimming removed 5 bases from V and 1 base from J; junction bases left unmatched: 9. The CDR3 protein is CASSPVAGGLGTDTQYF. In nucleotides, the CDR3 is TGTGCCAGCAGTCCGGTAGCGGGAGGCCTAGGCACAGATACGCAGTATTTT.

The chain couples TRBV7-9 to TRBJ1-2; 7 bases fit TRBD1. V gave up 4 bases and J gave up 6 bases; unmatched junction bases: 5. The germline gives CDR1 SEHNR, CDR2 FQNEAQ (reference sequence). The CDR3 loop spans 13 amino acids. For the CDR3, the DNA is TGTGCCAGCAGCTCGACAGGGAGGAATGGCTACACCTTC. Translated, it gives CASSSTGRNGYTF.

The chain has TRBV3-1 (or the pseudogene TRBV3-2) and TRBJ2-5; possible D gene TRBD2, 5 bases. V lost 2 bases and J 2 bases, leaving 9 bases between the germline ends. The CDR3 consists of 14 residues. The germline gives CDR1 LGHDT, CDR2 YNNKEL (reference sequence). As DNA, the CDR3 is TGTGCCAGCAGCCAAATGGGAGCTCAAGAGACCCAGTACTTC. Protein sequence: CASSQMGAQETQYF.

The rearrangement links TRBV6-5 to TRBJ1-4, with 8 positions matching TRBD1. The germline V gene has CDR1 MNHEY and CDR2 SVGAGI. The V gene end was trimmed by 8 bases and the J gene end by 7 bases; junction bases not matched to a gene: 9. The CDR3 extends over 14 amino acids. CDR3 in DNA: TGTGCCAGCCGCCTTCGACAGGGGACTGAAAAACTGTTTTTT. Its protein is CASRLRQGTEKLFF.